This entry lists 32 T cell receptor beta chains sequenced from one sample in a study of molecular identifiers for immune sequencing clone quantification listed by TCRdb under 2018. Libraries were prepared through PCR. Sequencing instrument: Illumina HiSeq 4000. TCRdb took the public reads, trimmed them with fastp at Q25, ran MiXCR for clone calling and kept in-frame beta chains. Under each unique CDR3 protein, matching rows form one entry showing the most common genes and DNA. The table for this sample lists roughly 50,000 distinct CDR3 sequences; about 23% of them were counted only once. The top ten clonotypes cover under 2% of the sample. The sample consisted of naive CD8+ T cells from blood, with Jurkat cell RNA spiked in. Reading the label with the study, this specimen's cell subset or site is: FACS-sorted CD8+CD4-CCR7+CD45RA+ naive T cells. These receptors were obtained from a human donor in good health. Some libraries in this study had Jurkat cell RNA spiked in.

This clonotype was seen at least ten times. This chain uses TRBV18 with TRBJ2-3; D is perhaps TRBD1 (6 bases). The CDR3 covers 16 residues. V lost 3 bases and J lost 3, with 16 bases in between. The germline gives CDR1 KGHSH, CDR2 LQKENI. The CDR3 region is CASSPVPGDETDTQYF. Written as DNA, the CDR3 is TGTGCCAGCTCACCTGTCCCAGGGGACGAGACAGATACGCAGTATTTT.

Points on this clonotype: This may come from a read error, since a much larger clone is one base off. The J gene is TRBJ2-7, the V gene TRBV29-1, with a possible D match to TRBD1 (6 bases). The CDR3 is 11 residues long. With 5 bases removed from V and 6 bases from J, the gap between germline ends came to 11 bases. The germline gives CDR1 SQVTM, CDR2 ANQGSEA. CDR3 nucleotides: TGCAGCGTTTTAGCAGGGGCCGAGCAGTACTTC. Its protein product is CSVLAGAEQYF.

The sample holds many counts of this clonotype. The chain carries TRBV9 and TRBJ2-5, with a tentative D call TRBD2 (7 bases). This CDR3 has 16 amino acids. V was pared by 4 bases and J by 1 base, with 17 bases between. Germline V lookup: CDR1 SGDLS, CDR2 YYNGEE. The CDR3 reads CASSRHGGAPQETQYF. For the CDR3, the DNA is TGTGCCAGCAGCAGACATGGGGGGGCCCCCCAAGAGACCCAGTACTTC. Supplemented by reference TRBV9 and TRBJ2-5, the full variable domain reads DSGVTQTPKHLITATGQRVTLRCSPRSGDLSVYWYQQSLDQGLQFLIQYYNGEERAKGNILERFSAQQFPDLHSELNLSSLELGDSALYFCASSRHGGAPQETQYFGPGTRLLVL.

The V and J genes are TRBV28 and TRBJ2-4; TRBD2 matches 10 bases. The CDR3 covers 16 residues. Germline V gives CDR1 MDHEN, CDR2 SYDVKM. Trimming at V came to 2 bases and at J to 6 bases, leaving 7 bases not matched to a gene. The CDR3 region is CASSLPRTSGLNIQYF. In DNA form, the CDR3 reads TGTGCCAGCAGTTTACCCCGGACTAGCGGCTTAAACATTCAGTACTTC. Using reference TRBV28 and TRBJ2-4 for the parts outside the CDR3, the full variable domain is DVKVTQSSRYLVKRTGEKVFLECVQDMDHENMFWYRQDPGLGLRLIYFSYDVKMKEKGDIPEGYSVSREKKERFSLILESASTNQTSMYLCASSLPRTSGLNIQYFGAGTRLSVL.

This clonotype has ten or more counts. The genes are TRBV4-3 and TRBJ2-3, with TRBD2 matching over 7 bases. Germline trimming cut 0 bases from V and 6 bases from J; bases unmatched to any gene: 6. The CDR3 covers 15 residues. Germline CDR1 reads LGHNA; CDR2 reads YSLEER. The CDR3 nucleotides read TGCGCCAGCAGCCAAGATCGGGGAGGGCAGGATACGCAGTATTTT. It yields the protein CASSQDRGGQDTQYF.

This clonotype was recorded many times. The chain employs TRBV5-8 and TRBJ2-2; D is unresolved. This CDR3 comprises 13 residues. V gave up 0 bases and J gave up 6 bases, with 6 bases separating them. Germline V gene data show CDR1 as SGHTS and CDR2 as YDEGEE. The CDR3 bases are TGTGCCAGCAGCTTGGTCGGGCCCGGGGAGCTGTTTTTT. Its translation: CASSLVGPGELFF.

In this sample, this clonotype turned up a few times. A much bigger clone sits one base away, suggesting this may be a read error. The CDR3 carries no conserved terminal phenylalanine or tryptophan, so it likely arises from a read error. The chain is built from TRBV4-3 and TRBJ2-3; 7 nucleotides agree with TRBD2. J was trimmed by 4 bases and V by 0 bases; bases with no gene match: 13. CDR1 and CDR2 (germline): LGHNA, YSLEER. This CDR3 spans 18 amino acids. CDR3 residues: CASSQDNLREGLADTQYL. As DNA, the CDR3 is TGCGCCAGCAGCCAAGATAATCTCAGGGAGGGGTTGGCAGATACGCAGTATCTT.

This clonotype was seen a few times. This CDR3 is missing its conserved last phenylalanine or tryptophan, likely due to a read error. DNA for the CDR3: TGTGCCAGCAGTTTTATTGGGACAGGGTCTGAAGCTTTCCTT. This sequence encodes CASSFIGTGSEAFL. J is TRBJ1-1 and V is TRBV28; 9 bases are shared with TRBD1. V shed 3 bases and J 6 bases; nucleotides not matched to a gene: 5. The length of the CDR3 is 14 residues. Germline CDR1 is MDHEN and CDR2 is SYDVKM.

In its sample, this clonotype was seen many times. CDR3 in DNA: TGCAGTGCTATTTTTTACACCGGGGAGCTGTTTTTT. Translating gives CSAIFYTGELFF. The chain is built from TRBV20-1 and TRBJ2-2; no reliable D call. Germline V gives CDR1 DFQATT, CDR2 SNEGSKA (reference sequence). This CDR3 contains 12 residues. V was clipped by 4 bases and J by 3 bases, with 6 bases between them.

This clonotype came up many times. In DNA, the CDR3 is TGTGCCAGCAGCGTAGGACTAGCGGAGCAGTTCTTC. Translated, it gives CASSVGLAEQFF. V gene TRBV9 combines with J gene TRBJ2-1; TRBD2 matches 8 bases. CDR1 and CDR2 (germline): SGDLS, YYNGEE. V was clipped by 0 bases and J by 10 bases; unmatched bases: 0. The CDR3 totals 12 residues.

There are many counts of this clonotype. The chain recombines TRBV6-2 or TRBV6-3 with TRBJ2-2; D is unclear. Germline V gene sequence: CDR1 MNHEY, CDR2 SVGEGT. The CDR3 has 16 amino acids. V was cut by 1 base and J by 5 bases, with 14 bases left in between. The CDR3 loop reads CASSYFRQDRTGELFF. In DNA form, the CDR3 reads TGTGCCAGCAGTTACTTCCGCCAGGATCGAACCGGGGAGCTGTTTTTT.

The sample holds a few counts of this clonotype. The chain joins TRBV7-9 to TRBJ1-1, with 9 bases matching TRBD1. The length of the CDR3 is 16 residues. V gave up 4 bases and J gave up 3 bases; unmatched junction bases: 9. Per germline, CDR1 SEHNR and CDR2 FQNEAQ (reference sequence). DNA of the CDR3: TGTGCCAGCAGCTGGAAGGGACAGGGAGAGGACACTGAAGCTTTCTTT. This sequence encodes CASSWKGQGEDTEAFF.

This clonotype was seen ten or more times. The rearrangement links TRBV6-2 or TRBV6-3 to TRBJ1-2, with TRBD1 matching 8 bases. The germline gives CDR1 MNHEY, CDR2 SVGEGT. V lost 6 bases to trimming and J lost 2 bases; unmatched junction nucleotides: 11. This CDR3 region has 16 residues. DNA for the CDR3: TGTGCCAGCAGCCGACAGGGGACAAACCAGAACTATGGCTACACCTTC. Translating gives CASSRQGTNQNYGYTF.

This clonotype was recorded at least ten times. The V gene is TRBV5-8, the J gene TRBJ2-2, with 9 bases matching TRBD1. Trimming cost V 3 bases and J 0 bases; bases outside gene matches: 3. CDR3 length: 16 residues. Germline V CDR1 and CDR2: SGHTS, YDEGEE. Here the CDR3 reads CASSWGQGANTGELFF. The CDR3, as DNA: TGTGCCAGCAGCTGGGGACAGGGCGCGAACACCGGGGAGCTGTTTTTT.

This clonotype has a count of ten or more. V usage is TRBV4-1 and J usage is TRBJ2-7, with 8 nucleotides matching TRBD1. Germline V gives CDR1 MGHRA, CDR2 YSYEKL. Trimming took 1 base from V and 4 from J; bases not matched to a gene: 6. The CDR3 spans 15 residues. The CDR3 loop is CASSQVQGAHYEQYF. In DNA, the CDR3 is TGCGCCAGCAGCCAAGTGCAGGGGGCGCATTACGAGCAGTACTTC.

In the case of this clonotype: A much larger clone sits a single nucleotide away, making a read error possible. This CDR3 is CASSEVGQGLHEALF. The CDR3 nucleotides are TGTGCCAGCAGTGAAGTGGGACAGGGGCTTCATGAAGCTCTCTTT. V usage is TRBV6-1 and J usage is TRBJ1-1; 10 positions match TRBD1. Germline assignment: CDR1 MNHNS and CDR2 SASEGT. This CDR3 spans 15 amino acids.

This clonotype came up many times. The rearrangement links TRBV2 to TRBJ2-7; the D gene is possibly TRBD1 (6 bases). Trimming took off 5 bases at V and 6 bases at J, with 17 bases between the two ends. The CDR3 loop spans 14 amino acids. Germline CDR1 is SNHLY and CDR2 is FYNNEI. CDR3 sequence: CASSQDSLRLEQYF. The CDR3 DNA sequence: TGTGCCAGCAGTCAGGACAGTTTGCGGCTCGAGCAGTACTTC.

A few counts support this clonotype. The J gene is TRBJ2-2, the V gene TRBV27, with D perhaps TRBD1 or TRBD2 (6 bases each). This CDR3 contains 15 residues. The V end lost 3 bases, the J end lost 3 bases, and 11 bases lay between the germline ends. Germline CDR1 MNHEY, CDR2 SMNVEV (reference sequence). CDR3 region: CASSFGRGHTGELFF. In nucleotides, the CDR3 is TGTGCCAGCAGTTTCGGCCGGGGGCACACCGGGGAGCTGTTTTTT.

The chain couples TRBV4-3 to TRBJ1-1; 7 positions agree with TRBD1. The CDR3 contains 17 residues. Trimming took 0 bases from V and 0 from J; bases not matched to a gene: 7. Germline V gene sequence: CDR1 LGHNA, CDR2 YSLEER. CDR3 protein: CASSQDGTDAMNTEAFF. As DNA, the CDR3 is TGCGCCAGCAGCCAAGATGGGACAGATGCGATGAACACTGAAGCTTTCTTT.

With regard to this clonotype: This may be a read error: a much more frequent sequence differs by one nucleotide. The chain is built from TRBV29-1 and TRBJ1-2; 8 nucleotides match TRBD1. Germline V gene lookup returns CDR1 SQVTM and CDR2 ANQGSEA. After removal of 4 bases from V and 8 bases from J, the junction contained 12 bases not matched to a gene. The CDR3 has 14 residues. The CDR3 sequence is CSVGAGQEAQGYTF. Written as DNA, the CDR3 is TGCAGCGTTGGAGCGGGACAGGAGGCACAAGGCTACACCTTC. Full variable domain (remainder filled in from reference TRBV29-1 and TRBJ1-2): SAVISQKPSRDICQRGTSLTIQCQVDSQVTMMFWYRQQPGQSLTLIATANQGSEATYESGFVIDKFPISRPNLTFSTLTVSNMSPEDSSIYLCSVGAGQEAQGYTFGSGTRLTVV.

This clonotype was recorded a few times. The rearrangement links TRBV20-1 to TRBJ2-5; D gene ambiguous. V lost 5 bases and J lost 5, with 21 bases in between. Germline assignment: CDR1 DFQATT and CDR2 SNEGSKA (reference sequence). The CDR3 loop spans 15 amino acids. The CDR3 region has the DNA TGCAGTGCTGCGGAAGGATACCGCAACTGGGAGACCCAGTACTTC. Protein: CSAAEGYRNWETQYF.

The V call is TRBV30, the J call TRBJ1-1, with D perhaps matching TRBD1 (5 bases). Germline V lookup: CDR1 GTSNPN, CDR2 SVGIG (reference sequence). V lost 1 base and J 0 bases, leaving 9 bases between the germline ends. The CDR3 totals 14 residues. The CDR3 loop is CAWSDGTLNTEAFF. CDR3 DNA: TGTGCCTGGAGTGATGGGACCCTGAACACTGAAGCTTTCTTT.

V and J are TRBV14 and TRBJ1-4; D is perhaps TRBD1 (5 bases). The CDR3 loop spans 18 amino acids. The germline V gene has CDR1 SGHDN and CDR2 FVKESK. Trimming removed 2 bases from V and 4 bases from J, with 20 bases in between. The CDR3 DNA is TGTGCCAGCAGCCAACTAGGGGAAAGCAACCCCCTTAATGAAAAACTGTTTTTT. Translated: CASSQLGESNPLNEKLFF.

The J gene is TRBJ2-5, the V gene TRBV6-5, with 8 bases aligning to TRBD2. The V gene end was trimmed by 11 bases and the J gene end by 5 bases; junction bases not matched to a gene: 10. Germline CDR1 reads MNHEY; CDR2 reads SVGAGI. There are 13 residues in the CDR3. The CDR3 sequence: CAARGGGQETQYF. Here the CDR3 DNA reads TGTGCCGCACGGGGCGGGGGGCAGGAGACCCAGTACTTC.

Comment on this clonotype: This may be a read error, as it is one base from a much larger clone. V and J are TRBV28 and TRBJ2-2; D gene uncertain. Germline CDR1 is MDHEN and CDR2 is SYDVKM. This CDR3 has 14 residues. The CDR3 protein is CPSSLLVWAGELFF. CDR3 sequence (DNA): TGTCCCAGCAGTTTGTTAGTCTGGGCCGGGGAGCTGTTTTTT.

At least ten counts were recorded for this clonotype. V usage is TRBV28 and J usage is TRBJ1-6; D gene unclear. CDR1 MDHEN and CDR2 SYDVKM come from the germline V gene. The CDR3 spans 15 residues. V was shortened by 6 bases and J by 0 bases, with 9 bases between the two germline ends. The CDR3 DNA is TGTGCCAGCAGGTCTTCGAACTCCTATAATTCACCCCTCCACTTT. It is translated as CASRSSNSYNSPLHF. Full variable domain (rest looked up from reference TRBV28 and TRBJ1-6): DVKVTQSSRYLVKRTGEKVFLECVQDMDHENMFWYRQDPGLGLRLIYFSYDVKMKEKGDIPEGYSVSREKKERFSLILESASTNQTSMYLCASRSSNSYNSPLHFGNGTRLTVT.

This clonotype showed up just once. This may come from a read error, since a much larger clone is one base off. V is TRBV2 and J is TRBJ2-5; D gene unclear. V lost 4 bases, J lost 2 bases, and 14 bases lay in between. The germline CDR1 and CDR2 sequences are SNHLY and FYNNEI. The CDR3 loop spans 15 amino acids. CDR3 DNA: TGTGCCAGCAGTGGTTCTGATCAGCTACAAGAGACCCAGTACTTC. Protein sequence: CASSGSDQLQETQYF. Complete variable domain (other parts from reference TRBV2 and TRBJ2-5): EPEVTQTPSHQVTQMGQEVILRCVPISNHLYFYWYRQILGQKVEFLVSFYNNEISEKSEIFDDQFSVERPDGSNFTLKIRSTKLEDSAMYFCASSGSDQLQETQYFGPGTRLLVL.

This clonotype was seen repeatedly, ten times or more. CDR3 nucleotides: TGTGCCAGCAGCTTAACGGATAGCAATCAGCCCCAGCATTTT. Translation: CASSLTDSNQPQHF. V usage is TRBV5-5 and J usage is TRBJ1-5; no reliable D call. Looked up from germline, CDR1 is SGHKS and CDR2 is YYEKEE (reference sequence). The CDR3 consists of 14 residues. Trimming removed 2 bases at V and 0 bases at J, with 6 bases between.

This clonotype was counted ten times or more. The chain combines TRBV29-1 with TRBJ2-1; 11 bases line up with TRBD2. The junction had 4 bases not matched to a gene; V was cut back by 6 bases and J by 9 bases. The V gene's germline CDR1 is SQVTM and CDR2 ANQGSEA. CDR3 length: 12 residues. CDR3 residues: CSVVLAGVEQFF. Here the CDR3 DNA reads TGCAGCGTGGTACTAGCGGGAGTTGAGCAGTTCTTC.

Concerning this clonotype itself: A much larger clone sits a single nucleotide away, making a read error possible. V and J are TRBV15 and TRBJ2-6; D remains ambiguous. Germline-derived CDR1 and CDR2 are LNHNV and YYDKDF (reference sequence). This CDR3 contains 14 residues. V lost 8 bases and J 0 bases, leaving 8 bases between the germline ends. The CDR3 DNA sequence: TGTGCCACCGGATGGAGCTCTGGGGCCAACGTCCTGACTTTC. Its protein is CATGWSSGANVLTF.

To note about this clonotype: A much bigger clone sits one base away, suggesting this may be a read error. The conserved closing phenylalanine or tryptophan is absent in this CDR3, likely reflecting a read error. The chain combines TRBV4-3 with TRBJ1-2; 7 bases fit TRBD1. The CDR3 sequence is 15 residues long. Germline lookup yields CDR1 LGHNA and CDR2 YSLEER. Trimming took 0 bases from V and 4 from J; bases not matched to a gene: 5. CDR3 in amino acids: CASSQERTGRYGYTL. DNA for the CDR3: TGCGCCAGCAGCCAAGAAAGGACAGGACGCTATGGCTACACCCTC.

This clonotype was seen many times. The rearrangement uses TRBV27 and TRBJ2-7; no reliable D call. The CDR3 is 13 amino acids. The germline V gene has CDR1 MNHEY and CDR2 SMNVEV (reference sequence). The ends were cut back, 0 bases at V and 2 bases at J, with 5 bases in the middle. CDR3 residues: CASSLSVAYEQYF. DNA of the CDR3: TGTGCCAGCAGTTTATCCGTAGCCTACGAGCAGTACTTC.